The TCR beta chain under discussion was sequenced for a study of T-cell memory formation after mild COVID-19 (dated by TCRdb to about 2021). As for the study more broadly: Most TCR sequence clusters were specific to one of the two donors. Two young, previously healthy adult volunteers, one female and one male, were included in the cohort. Longitudinal TCRalpha and TCRbeta repertoire sequencing tracked T-cell clones expanding and contracting after mild COVID-19 in two donors. What the work shows at the level of the full study, not this receptor alone: The study covered only a couple of mild cases, and larger cohorts including severe cases with pre-infection samples were considered necessary. SARS-CoV-2 specificity was not confirmed for the second-wave clones peaking on day 37. Some responding clones were found in pre-infection memory, which suggests that pre-existing cross-reactive memory T cells took part in the SARS-CoV-2 response. Balanced CD4/CD8 phenotypes were observed for clones contracting from day 15 to 85, whereas a bias towards CD4+ was observed for a second wave of clones expanding from day 15 to 37. Contracting CD4+ clones were found mainly in CM and EM memory subsets, while CD8+ clones were enriched in EMRA.

Ficoll-Paque density gradient centrifugation was the method used to isolate PBMCs. TCRdb names Illumina NovaSeq 6000 as the instrument used. cDNA libraries for TCRalpha and TCRbeta were prepared by 5'RACE using constant-segment primers, with sample barcodes and unique molecular identifiers added. Trizol reagent was used to extract RNA from every sample. Library amplification was performed in two PCR steps, and a second sample barcode and Illumina TruSeq adapters were introduced in the second step. Sequencing of the libraries was done on an Illumina NovaSeq, producing 2 x 150 bp paired-end reads. The source study handled its data this way. The reads were demultiplexed and collapsed into UMI-guided consensus sequences using migec v1.2.7. Using mixcr v2.1.11, UMI consensuses were aligned to TRA and TRB V and J templates and then assembled into clonotypes. A clonotype was counted as expanded or contracted only if both edgeR and NoisET called the change significant, with noise models trained on biological replicates. edgeR calls used a false discovery rate-adjusted p below 0.01 and a log2 fold-change threshold of 1. PCA with hierarchical clustering of max-normalized trajectories of the 1000 most abundant clonotypes was used as exploratory dynamics analysis. Separately sequenced CD4+ and CD8+ repertoires were used to assign the CD4 or CD8 phenotype of responding clones. TCRdb reprocessing: public reads trimmed at Q25 with fastp, clones called with MiXCR, in-frame beta chains kept. Here each entry gathers all rows of one CDR3 protein and keeps the most common genes and DNA. The V and J calls, along with clone size, are taken from TCRdb and not from the paper's own processing. The sample data list approximately 45,000 distinct CDR3 sequences, and over 6.5% of these were observed just once. 0.79% of the sample is held by the ten biggest clonotypes.

The CDR3 contains 14 residues, cysteine and phenylalanine counted. Left in the record is the CDR3 DNA by itself, 42 bases read in frame from the first base. Trimming at the junction amounts to 0 bases on V and 4 bases on J, and the germline ends lie 7 bases apart. The germline V gene provides CDR1 SGHVS and CDR2 FQNEAQ. This clonotype was counted once. Its antigen is still unknown. Base-call qualities are not available, and no considerably larger clone is one nucleotide away. Weak support is all one read offers. This receptor was taken from an adult who had mild COVID-19 (a few samples of this study predate the infection). The sample titles of this study are shuffled in the database, so cell type and time point are left out. The chain was built from TRBV7-8 and TRBJ2-1, with no reliable assignment of the D segment. The material sequenced was PBMCs or a T cell subset sorted from them (not recorded which). The CDR3 here reads CASSLAGGYNEQFF. The DNA sequence is given as TGTGCCAGCAGCTTAGCGGGTGGGTACAATGAGCAGTTCTTC.